The TCR beta chain under discussion was sequenced for a study of blood T cell repertoires in COVID-19. As for the study in general: Sites across the United States, Italy and Spain contributed samples from acute and convalescent COVID-19. The analysed material was cDNA or gDNA that came from T cells, B-cell-depleted T cells, or PBMCs.

This clone was observed a handful of times. The CDR3 contains 13 residues. V lost 1 base and J lost 4, with 6 bases in between. Germline V gives CDR1 SSHAT, CDR2 FNYEAQ (reference sequence). In the study's own analysis: The assay estimated nucleated cells by amplifying reference gene primers. The data were produced by immunoSEQ multiplex PCR, yet TCRdb's version contains in-frame clones alone and is incomplete. The DNA gave D and trimming, while V, J and clone size come from that table. The sample holds 90,000 to 150,000 clones, roughly 70% seen once. The V call is TRBV7-7, the J call TRBJ2-3; the D is unclear. Sequenced: peripheral blood. The source is a human donor with acute or convalescent COVID-19. The donor label of this sample is uncertain. CDR3: CASSLVPADTQYF. CDR3 sequence (DNA): TGTGCCAGCAGCTTAGTCCCAGCAGATACGCAGTATTTT.